A single sample is the source of the 21 T cell receptor beta chains below, sequenced in a study of T cells after yellow fever vaccination. Via MiXCR, TCRdb re-called the 5' RACE reads, giving one row per CDR3 protein. The sample contains approximately 580,000 distinct CDR3 sequences, less than 20% of which appear only once. Sequences were derived from PBMCs, sampled more than 4 days after the first yellow fever vaccination. These TCRs come from a man aged 18 to 30 who received the YFV17D yellow fever vaccine.

V and J are TRBV7-3 and TRBJ1-5; D uncertain. The CDR3 is made up of 13 amino acids. Germline V gene lookup returns CDR1 SGHTA and CDR2 FQGTGA. Trimming took off 1 base at V and 9 bases at J, with 10 bases between the two ends. This CDR3 reads CASSLIEGGPQHF. DNA for the CDR3: TGTGCCAGCAGCTTAATAGAGGGAGGGCCCCAGCATTTT.

This clonotype showed up just a few times. The chain links TRBV4-2 to TRBJ1-5; 8 bases are a match to TRBD1. Trimming removed 5 bases from V and 5 bases from J; junction bases left unmatched: 8. The CDR3 extends over 15 amino acids. Germline assignment: CDR1 LGHNA and CDR2 YNFKEQ. CDR3 sequence (DNA): TGTGCCAGCAGCTCCTGGACAGGGAGGGATCAGCCCCAGCATTTT. Protein product: CASSSWTGRDQPQHF.

This clonotype has more than one count but fewer than ten. The chain combines TRBV6-2 or TRBV6-3 with TRBJ2-7, with D possibly TRBD1 on 5 matching bases. Germline CDR1 and CDR2: MNHEY and SVGEGT. The CDR3 has 13 residues. V lost 5 bases to trimming and J lost 3 bases, with 11 bases between them. CDR3 nucleotides: TGTGCCAGCAGTCACACAGGCGGCTACGAGCAGTACGTC. Protein: CASSHTGGYEQYV.

This clonotype was observed a handful of times. The V and J genes are TRBV6-5 and TRBJ1-5, with D possibly being TRBD1 (5 bases). With 5 bases removed from V and 2 bases from J, the gap between germline ends came to 13 bases. Germline-derived CDR1 and CDR2 are MNHEY and SVGAGI. The CDR3 runs 15 residues. The CDR3 loop is CASSTSGIGNQPQHF. The CDR3 DNA reads TGTGCCAGCAGTACTTCAGGGATAGGCAATCAGCCCCAGCATTTT.

The chain has TRBV7-9 and TRBJ2-7; D tentatively fits TRBD1 or TRBD2 (5 bases each). The CDR3 runs to 13 residues. Trimming took off 2 bases at V and 5 bases at J, with 10 bases between the two ends. CDR1 SEHNR and CDR2 FQNEAQ come from the germline V gene (reference sequence). As DNA, the CDR3 is TGTGCCAGCAGCTTATTGGGACCGGACGAGCAGTACTTC. It specifies CASSLLGPDEQYF.

Only a few counts were recorded for this clonotype. The chain combines TRBV7-9 with TRBJ1-5; possibly TRBD1 for D (5 bases). Germline V gives CDR1 SEHNR, CDR2 FQNEAQ (reference sequence). The CDR3 runs to 16 residues. The V gene lost 4 bases and the J gene lost 3 bases, with 16 bases spanning the gap. CDR3: CASSSEAGNDNQPQHF. Here the CDR3 DNA reads TGTGCCAGCAGCTCCGAGGCAGGGAATGACAATCAGCCCCAGCATTTT.

The J gene is TRBJ2-6, the V gene TRBV5-4; the D is unclear. Germline V gene sequence: CDR1 SGHNT, CDR2 YYREEE (reference sequence). CDR3 length: 15 amino acids. Deletions cut 1 base from V and 0 bases from J, with 5 bases between. In DNA, the CDR3 is TGTGCCAGCAGCTTGCCCAGCTCTGGGGCCAACGTCCTGACTTTC. Its protein is CASSLPSSGANVLTF.

This clonotype was found a few times. This chain links TRBV6-1 with TRBJ2-1; 9 positions agree with TRBD2. V was clipped by 6 bases and J by 6 bases; unmatched bases: 9. The V gene's germline CDR1 is MNHNS and CDR2 SASEGT. The CDR3 runs to 15 residues. CDR3 loop: CASRTGTSFFNEQFF. CDR3 DNA sequence: TGTGCCAGCAGGACCGGGACTAGCTTTTTCAATGAGCAGTTCTTC.

This sequence joins TRBV4-3 and TRBJ1-3, with 10 bases lining up with TRBD1. This CDR3 comprises 19 residues. The V gene's germline CDR1 is LGHNA and CDR2 YSLEER. V lost 3 bases, J lost 0 bases, and 11 bases stayed unmatched. CDR3 amino acids: CASSHGTGDTRSSGNTIYF. The CDR3 DNA follows: TGCGCCAGCAGCCATGGGACAGGGGACACTCGCAGCTCTGGAAACACCATATATTTT.

This clonotype came up a few times. The chain combines TRBV5-1 with TRBJ2-6, with 11 bases aligning to TRBD1. Germline V gene data show CDR1 as SGHRS and CDR2 as YFSETQ. V trimming: 4 bases; J trimming: 2 bases; junction bases outside the gene matches: 8. The CDR3 has 18 amino acids. The CDR3 region is CASSPTWTGGAGANVLTF. CDR3 DNA sequence: TGCGCCAGCAGCCCTACCTGGACAGGGGGCGCTGGGGCCAACGTCCTGACTTTC. The whole variable domain, filled in from reference TRBV5-1 and TRBJ2-6, reads KAGVTQTPRYLIKTRGQQVTLSCSPISGHRSVSWYQQTPGQGLQFLFEYFSETQRNKGNFPGRFSGRQFSNSRSEMNVSTLELGDSALYLCASSPTWTGGAGANVLTFGAGSRLTVL.

This clonotype was seen a handful of times. The chain links TRBV10-3 to TRBJ2-5; D gene uncertain. CDR1 and CDR2 (germline): ENHRY, SYGVKD. This CDR3 region has 13 residues. Trimming cost V 0 bases and J 9 bases, with 11 bases left between them. CDR3 in DNA: TGTGCCATCAGTGAGTCAAGTGATGGGTCCCAGTACTTC. Translation: CAISESSDGSQYF.

In this sample, this clonotype turned up once. The chain employs TRBV7-3 and TRBJ2-2; 10 bases are a match to TRBD1. The V and J ends lost 5 bases and 0 bases, in that order; junction bases with no gene match: 6. There are 17 residues in the CDR3. CDR1 is SGHTA, CDR2 FQGTGA, per germline. The CDR3 sequence is CASSTGTGAPNTGELFF. CDR3 nucleotides: TGTGCCAGCAGCACCGGGACAGGGGCGCCGAACACCGGGGAGCTGTTTTTT.

J is TRBJ2-3 and V is TRBV12-5; TRBD2 is a possible D gene (6 bases). Germline lookup yields CDR1 LGHNT and CDR2 FRNRAP. The CDR3 runs to 14 residues. V lost 0 bases and J lost 3, with 7 bases in between. The chain's CDR3 is CASGLVLATDTQYF. As DNA, the CDR3 is TGTGCTAGTGGTTTGGTACTAGCAACAGATACGCAGTATTTT.

The table lists this clonotype with a few counts. The chain is built from TRBV12-5 and TRBJ2-5, with 7 bases that match TRBD2. CDR1 is LGHNT and CDR2 is FRNRAP in the germline V gene. The CDR3 runs to 13 residues. V shed 6 bases and J 1 base; nucleotides not matched to a gene: 2. CDR3 nucleotides: TGTGCTAGTGGCCTAGCGGTCCAAGAGACCCAGTACTTC. As protein: CASGLAVQETQYF.

This clonotype occurred a few times. For the CDR3, the DNA is TGTGCCAGCAGTTACTTTGTGAAAGGCAGTCAGCCCCAGCATTTT. Translating gives CASSYFVKGSQPQHF. V and J are TRBV6-5 and TRBJ1-5; D gene ambiguous. The CDR3 length is 15 residues. V lost 1 base and J lost 6, with 13 bases in between. CDR1 is MNHEY, CDR2 SVGAGI, per germline.

The CDR3 DNA is TGTGCCAGCAGTGAGGGGAGTTTGGGCTACACCTTC. Translation: CASSEGSLGYTF. The V gene is TRBV12-3 or TRBV12-4, the J gene TRBJ1-2, with D possibly being TRBD1 (5 bases). The V end lost 5 bases, the J end lost 8 bases, and 12 bases lay between the germline ends. The CDR3 has 12 amino acids.

In this sample, this clonotype turned up a few times. The chain carries TRBV20-1 and TRBJ2-1; TRBD2 might be the D (6 bases). Germline loops: CDR1 DFQATT, CDR2 SNEGSKA (reference sequence). Trimming shortened V by 1 base and J by 2 bases, and 15 bases separated the two germline ends. The CDR3 covers 16 residues. The CDR3 sequence: CSARGRMGGTYNEQFF. DNA of the CDR3: TGCAGTGCTAGAGGTAGAATGGGGGGAACCTACAATGAGCAGTTCTTC.

In this sample, this clonotype turned up a few times. This chain uses TRBV4-3 with TRBJ1-3; TRBD1 matches 7 bases. Per germline, CDR1 LGHNA and CDR2 YSLEER. The CDR3 runs 16 residues. Unmatched junction bases numbered 6, after V lost 2 bases and J lost 2 bases. CDR3 sequence (DNA): TGCGCCAGCAGCCAATTCGACAGGGTTACTGGAAACACCATATATTTT. As protein: CASSQFDRVTGNTIYF.

This clonotype came up a few times. This rearrangement joins TRBV19 to TRBJ2-5; maybe TRBD2 (6 bases). Germline V gene sequence: CDR1 LNHDA, CDR2 SQIVND (reference sequence). V lost 5 bases and J lost 3, with 19 bases in between. The CDR3 contains 16 residues. CDR3 region: CASSPLPGVLEETQYF. For the CDR3, the DNA is TGTGCCAGTAGTCCCCTGCCGGGGGTCCTCGAAGAGACCCAGTACTTC.

This clonotype occurred many times. The V and J genes are TRBV11-2 and TRBJ2-3; tentatively, D is TRBD1 (5 bases). Trimming left V 6 bases short and J 6 bases short, with 10 bases between. Germline CDR1 reads SGHAT; CDR2 reads FQNNGV. The CDR3 covers 12 residues. The DNA for the CDR3 is TGTGCCAGCAGTTCAGGGTGGGATACGCAGTATTTT. Its protein product is CASSSGWDTQYF.

The chain combines TRBV5-1 with TRBJ2-5, with D perhaps TRBD2 (6 bases). This CDR3 spans 15 amino acids. The ends were cut back, 0 bases at V and 2 bases at J, with 11 bases in the middle. The V gene's germline CDR1 is SGHRS and CDR2 YFSETQ. CDR3 in DNA: TGCGCCAGCAGCTTGGTGGCGGGAAATCAAGAGACCCAGTACTTC. Translating it yields CASSLVAGNQETQYF.